Below, 14 T cell receptor beta chains from the same sample are listed, as sequenced in a study of shared T cell receptors in the human thymus. Libraries were prepared by immunoSEQ multiplex PCR; TCRdb keeps only in-frame clonotypes and omits some of them. The table lists hundreds of thousands of clones, around 87% of them singletons. This sample also appeared in a second study, on human thymus T cells.

The sample comprised thymocytes. All receptors derive from a boy under two years old with a congenital heart defect.

V gene TRBV28 combines with J gene TRBJ1-5; D ambiguous. The CDR3 contains 15 residues. The V gene's germline CDR1 is MDHEN and CDR2 SYDVKM. The V end was cut by 2 bases, the J end by 6 bases, with 14 bases between. The CDR3 nucleotides are TGTGCCAGCAGTTTACGTCCCCACCGAGGTCAGCCCCAGCATTTT. It translates to CASSLRPHRGQPQHF. The variable domain in full, with the rest retrieved from reference TRBV28 and TRBJ1-5, is DVKVTQSSRYLVKRTGEKVFLECVQDMDHENMFWYRQDPGLGLRLIYFSYDVKMKEKGDIPEGYSVSREKKERFSLILESASTNQTSMYLCASSLRPHRGQPQHFGDGTRLSIL.

This clone was seen just once. The chain employs TRBV6-5 and TRBJ2-5; TRBD1 matches 9 bases. V gave up 7 bases and J gave up 9 bases; unmatched junction bases: 3. The CDR3 totals 11 residues. Germline V gives CDR1 MNHEY, CDR2 SVGAGI. As DNA, the CDR3 is TGTGCCAGCATACAGGGGGCGGCCCAGTACTTC. Translating it yields CASIQGAAQYF.

The chain is built from TRBV25-1 and TRBJ2-1; D may be TRBD2 (5 bases). Per the germline V gene, CDR1 is MGHDK and CDR2 is SYGVNS. The CDR3 spans 14 residues. V was clipped by 1 base and J by 9 bases, with 13 bases between them. The CDR3 sequence: CASSESRVFSEQFF. The CDR3 region has the DNA TGTGCCAGCAGTGAATCGAGGGTATTCAGTGAGCAGTTCTTC.

The chain employs TRBV4-3 and TRBJ2-4, with D perhaps TRBD2 (7 bases). Per germline, CDR1 LGHNA and CDR2 YSLEER. The length of the CDR3 is 15 residues. Trimming shortened V by 4 bases and J by 8 bases, and 18 bases separated the two germline ends. Written as DNA, the CDR3 is TGCGCCAGCAGCCTCCTCCCCGGGGGGCTGGACATTCAGTACTTC. Its protein is CASSLLPGGLDIQYF.

This clone has only one observation. The genes are TRBV27 and TRBJ1-4, with D unclear. CDR1 and CDR2 (germline): MNHEY, SMNVEV (reference sequence). Trimming removed 8 bases at V and 7 bases at J, with 14 bases between. The CDR3 is 13 residues long. The CDR3 bases are TGTGCCAGCGGCGCCGCCAGAGGTGAAAAACTGTTTTTT. Translated: CASGAARGEKLFF.

V is TRBV6-4 and J is TRBJ2-1; tentatively, D is TRBD2 (5 bases). The germline CDR1 and CDR2 sequences are MRHNA and SNTAGT. The germline V and J ends were trimmed by 0 bases and 4 bases, with 10 bases remaining between them. This CDR3 comprises 15 residues. CDR3 nucleotide sequence: TGTGCCAGCAGTGACTCAGCGGCTACTTACAATGAGCAGTTCTTC. Amino acid sequence: CASSDSAATYNEQFF.

The chain combines TRBV19 with TRBJ2-1; 8 bases agree with TRBD1. The CDR3 runs to 12 residues. J was trimmed by 12 bases and V by 8 bases; bases with no gene match: 9. CDR1 is LNHDA and CDR2 is SQIVND in the germline V gene (reference sequence). The CDR3: CASETGDFRQFF. The CDR3 nucleotides are TGTGCCAGTGAGACAGGGGATTTTAGGCAGTTCTTC.

A few counts support this clone. The chain carries TRBV10-3 and TRBJ1-6, with no clear D. The germline gives CDR1 ENHRY, CDR2 SYGVKD. This CDR3 comprises 14 residues. V was trimmed by 3 bases and J by 9 bases, leaving 12 bases between them. CDR3 amino acids: CAISEGGMGSPLHF. Here the CDR3 DNA reads TGTGCCATCAGTGAAGGCGGGATGGGTTCACCCCTCCACTTT.

This clone was recorded only once. CDR3 coding DNA: TGCAGCGTCCGAGGGCAGGGCACAGATACGCAGTATTTT. Protein product: CSVRGQGTDTQYF. This rearrangement joins TRBV29-1 to TRBJ2-3; D may be TRBD2 (5 bases). The germline V gene encodes CDR1 SQVTM and CDR2 ANQGSEA. V lost 6 bases and J lost 1, with 11 bases in between. The CDR3 has 13 amino acids.

This rearrangement joins TRBV6-5 to TRBJ2-3; the D gene is possibly TRBD2 (6 bases). The CDR3 length is 13 residues. Trimming shortened V by 6 bases and J by 5 bases, and 12 bases separated the two germline ends. From germline, CDR1 is MNHEY and CDR2 SVGAGI. The CDR3 loop is CASSLTGGDTQYF. In DNA form, the CDR3 reads TGTGCCAGCAGCCTTACCGGGGGAGATACGCAGTATTTT.

The chain carries TRBV28 and TRBJ2-4, with 9 bases lining up with TRBD2. The length of the CDR3 is 18 residues. With V trimmed by 4 bases and J by 0 bases, 10 bases remained unmatched. Germline CDR1 and CDR2: MDHEN and SYDVKM. CDR3 DNA: TGTGCCAGCAGTTCATCTGGGCGGGGGGGGAAAGCCAAAAACATTCAGTACTTC. It encodes CASSSSGRGGKAKNIQYF.

The rearrangement uses TRBV15 and TRBJ2-1; TRBD2 aligns across 9 bases. V trimming: 3 bases; J trimming: 7 bases; junction bases outside the gene matches: 7. The CDR3 covers 15 residues. Per the germline V gene, CDR1 is LNHNV and CDR2 is YYDKDF (reference sequence). CDR3 residues: CATSRGGGGRNEQFF. Here the CDR3 DNA reads TGTGCCACCAGCAGGGGCGGGGGGGGCAGAAATGAGCAGTTCTTC.

The rearrangement links TRBV7-9 to TRBJ2-3, with unresolved D. The CDR3 totals 14 residues. V lost 5 bases and J 0 bases, leaving 9 bases between the germline ends. CDR1 is SEHNR, CDR2 FQNEAQ, per germline (reference sequence). This chain's CDR3 is CASSTTLSTDTQYF. The CDR3 DNA sequence: TGTGCCAGCAGCACGACTCTTAGCACAGATACGCAGTATTTT.

The V call is TRBV2, the J call TRBJ1-3; no reliable D call. The CDR3 runs to 12 residues. V lost 1 base and J lost 10, with 8 bases in between. Germline V lookup: CDR1 SNHLY, CDR2 FYNNEI. This chain's CDR3 is CASSEVPGTIYF. The CDR3 nucleotides are TGTGCCAGCAGTGAAGTTCCCGGGACCATATATTTT.